This T cell receptor beta chain was observed in a study of tumor-infiltrating lymphocytes in primary liver carcinoma. For the study at large: These patients were men and women whose ages were 30 to 69 years. Staging placed the tumors at T1-T3 N0M0, and they measured about 4.2 to 10 cm across. Samples returned roughly 3.5 to 7.5 million productive TCRbeta reads each. Read depth did not differ significantly between tissue types. Points from the study as a whole: A fraction of only about 7.5-25% of top clones appeared in all five tumor regions.

From unsorted bulk tissue weighing roughly 18-30 mg, DNA and RNA were co-extracted. The researchers produced TCR beta cDNA from 400 to 650 ng total RNA with a constant-region primer. Three nested multiplex PCR rounds, a slightly modified ARM-PCR, produced the libraries for TCR beta. TCRdb passed the multiplex PCR reads through MiXCR, listing each CDR3 protein once. The sample comprises tens of thousands of distinct CDR3 sequences, 70% to 75% of which are singletons, and about a quarter rests with the top ten. Details on this clonotype: What it binds is unknown. One end of the junction varies from germline; a read error may be responsible.

The source is a middle-aged man with primary liver carcinoma and hepatitis B virus infection. The specimen sequenced was liver tumor tissue from sampling region 3. Subset specified: tumor region T3, left-lateral pole.

This chain's CDR3 is CTNSLTHGAYEQYF. CDR3 sequence (DNA): TGTACCAACAGCTTAACCCACGGAGCCTATGAGCAGTACTTC. The chain is built from TRBV11-2 and TRBJ2-7, with D uncertain. The germline V gene has CDR1 SGHAT and CDR2 FQNNGV. The CDR3 contains 14 residues.